This T cell receptor beta chain was documented in a study of neoadjuvant nivolumab and ipilimumab in lung cancer. Looking at the study overall: The combination arm added day-1 ipilimumab 1 mg/kg to nivolumab 3 mg/kg on days 1, 15, 29.

Measured with immunoSEQ multiplex PCR; TCRdb has only the in-frame clones, and not every one. The table lists about 26,000 clones, over 80% of them singletons. About this clone itself: What it recognizes is unknown.

Regarding the study as a whole: Only two of four nivolumab-treated tumors gained richness and clonality by surgery.

V lost 2 bases to trimming and J lost 6 bases; unmatched junction nucleotides: 9. Germline V gene lookup returns CDR1 SGDLS and CDR2 YYNGEE. The CDR3 sequence is 15 residues long. This specimen consisted of peripheral blood, obtained before neoadjuvant nivolumab, alone or with ipilimumab. The clonotype originates from an adult with non-small cell lung cancer. The chain combines TRBV9 with TRBJ2-7; 9 positions agree with TRBD1. The CDR3 region is CASSVEPGTGIEQYF. CDR3 DNA: TGTGCCAGCAGCGTGGAACCCGGGACAGGGATCGAGCAGTACTTC.